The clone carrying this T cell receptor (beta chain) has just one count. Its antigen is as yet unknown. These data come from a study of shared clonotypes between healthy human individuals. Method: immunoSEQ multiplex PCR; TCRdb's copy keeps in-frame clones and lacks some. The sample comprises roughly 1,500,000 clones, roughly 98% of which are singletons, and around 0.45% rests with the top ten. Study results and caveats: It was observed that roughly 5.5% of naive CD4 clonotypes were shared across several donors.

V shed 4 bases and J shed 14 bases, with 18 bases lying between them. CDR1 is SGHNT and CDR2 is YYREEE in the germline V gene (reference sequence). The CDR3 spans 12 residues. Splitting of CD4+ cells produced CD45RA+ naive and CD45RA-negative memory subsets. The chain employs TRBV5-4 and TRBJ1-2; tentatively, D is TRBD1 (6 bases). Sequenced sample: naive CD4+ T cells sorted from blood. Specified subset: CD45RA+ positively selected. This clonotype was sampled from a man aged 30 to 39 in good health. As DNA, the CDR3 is TGTGCCAGCAGCCCGCGGACAGTTGCCCTAACCTTC. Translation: CASSPRTVALTF.